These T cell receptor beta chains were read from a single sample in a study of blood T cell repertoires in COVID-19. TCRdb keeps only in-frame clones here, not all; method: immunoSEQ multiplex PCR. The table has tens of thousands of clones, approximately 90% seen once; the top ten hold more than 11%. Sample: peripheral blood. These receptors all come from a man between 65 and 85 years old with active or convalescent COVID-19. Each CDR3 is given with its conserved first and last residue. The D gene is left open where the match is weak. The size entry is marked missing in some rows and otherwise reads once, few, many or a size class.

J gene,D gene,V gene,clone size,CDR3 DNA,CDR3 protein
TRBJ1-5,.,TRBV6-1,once,TGTGCCAGCAGTGAAGTAGGAGGGGCGGGGCAGCCCCAGCATTTT,CASSEVGGAGQPQHF
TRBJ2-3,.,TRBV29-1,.,TGCACCGGGGGGGGACAGACAGATACGCAGTATTTT,CTGGGQTDTQYF
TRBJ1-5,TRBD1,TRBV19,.,TGTGCCAGTACCATACGGGGACAGTATAGCAATCAGCCCCAGCATTTT,CASTIRGQYSNQPQHF
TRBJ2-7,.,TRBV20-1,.,TGCAGTGGGAGGGTCAACTACGAGCAGTACTTC,CSGRVNYEQYF
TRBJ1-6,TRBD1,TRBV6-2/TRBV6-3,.,TGTGCCAGCAGTTACGCAGGGGGCAATATACCCCTCCACTTT,CASSYAGGNIPLHF
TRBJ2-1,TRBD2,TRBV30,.,TGTGCCTGGTCACCGGGACTAGCGAGGGACAATGAGCAGTTCTTC,CAWSPGLARDNEQFF
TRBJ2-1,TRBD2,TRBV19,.,TGTGCCAGTAGTATTGGACTAGCGGGAGTAAAAGAGCAGTTCTTC,CASSIGLAGVKEQFF
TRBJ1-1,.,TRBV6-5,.,TGTGCCAGCAGTTCCTACCCGGGCGCGGGCACTGAAGCTTTCTTT,CASSSYPGAGTEAFF
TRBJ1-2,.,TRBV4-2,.,TGTGCCAGCAGGCTCGTAGGAGGACAGCGCTATGGCTACACCTTC,CASRLVGGQRYGYTF
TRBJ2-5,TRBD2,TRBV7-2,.,TGTGCCAGCAGCCGTAGGACTAGCGGGATGACAGAGACCCAGTACTTC,CASSRRTSGMTETQYF
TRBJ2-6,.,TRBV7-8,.,TGTGCCAGCAGCCGTACCAGCTCTGGGGCCAACGTCCTGACTTTC,CASSRTSSGANVLTF
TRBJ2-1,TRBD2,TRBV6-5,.,TGTGCCAGCAGCCGGACTAGCGGGCACTACAATGAGCAGTTCTTC,CASSRTSGHYNEQFF
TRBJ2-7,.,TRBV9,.,TGTGCCAGCAGCGTCTCAGGGGCCTCCTACGAGCAGTACTTC,CASSVSGASYEQYF
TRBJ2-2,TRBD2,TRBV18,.,TGTGCCAGCTCACCTCCCGGGACTAGTATCGGGGAGCTGTTTTTT,CASSPPGTSIGELFF
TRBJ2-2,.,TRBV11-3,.,TGTGCCAGCAGCTTAGGCCAGGGTACCGGGGAGCTGTTTTTT,CASSLGQGTGELFF
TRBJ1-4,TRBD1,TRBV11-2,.,TGTGCCAGCAGCGTAGACAGGGGGTACGAAAAACTGTTTTTT,CASSVDRGYEKLFF
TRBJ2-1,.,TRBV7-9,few,TGTGCCAGCAGCTTTTTCTGGCGGCCTGAGCAGTTCTTC,CASSFFWRPEQFF
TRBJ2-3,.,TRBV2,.,TGTGCCAGCGGAACATCGCAGGGGACCCGCACAGATACGCAGTATTTT,CASGTSQGTRTDTQYF
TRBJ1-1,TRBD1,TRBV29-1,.,TGCAGCGTTTGGACAGGGGGTGGGAACACTGAAGCTTTCTTT,CSVWTGGGNTEAFF